One and the same sample provided the 24 T cell receptor beta chains below, sequenced in a study of control samples from healthy donors and cancer patients. TCRdb keeps only in-frame clones here, not all; method: immunoSEQ multiplex PCR. The sample includes 50,000 to 70,000 clones, approximately 86% of them seen just once. The specimen sequenced was blood. The receptor set was obtained from a man aged 50-59 years in good health.

The V gene is TRBV5-1, the J gene TRBJ1-1; D perhaps matches TRBD1 (5 bases). V lost 1 base and J lost 1, with 8 bases in between. This CDR3 has 14 amino acids. Germline loops: CDR1 SGHRS, CDR2 YFSETQ. CDR3 loop: CASSLQGTNTEAFF. DNA for the CDR3: TGCGCCAGCAGCTTGCAGGGTACGAACACTGAAGCTTTCTTT.

The chain combines TRBV5-1 with TRBJ1-1, with 7 nucleotides matching TRBD1. Germline V gives CDR1 SGHRS, CDR2 YFSETQ. The CDR3 extends over 16 amino acids. J gave up 1 base and V 7 bases, and 13 bases lay outside the gene matches. CDR3 sequence (DNA): TGCGCCAGCGGATCCACAGGGGATGTAGGGAACACTGAAGCTTTCTTT. Its protein product is CASGSTGDVGNTEAFF.

The rearrangement links TRBV6-2 or TRBV6-3 to TRBJ2-1; TRBD2 matches 11 bases. CDR1 MNHEY and CDR2 SVGEGT come from the germline V gene. Trimming cost V 2 bases and J 6 bases; bases outside gene matches: 3. The CDR3 extends over 15 amino acids. CDR3 in amino acids: CASSYLAGGSNEQFF. The DNA for the CDR3 is TGTGCCAGCAGTTACCTAGCGGGGGGAAGCAATGAGCAGTTCTTC.

The V call is TRBV7-2, the J call TRBJ1-1; 7 positions match TRBD1. This CDR3 is 14 amino acids long. Germline V gene lookup returns CDR1 SGHTA and CDR2 FQGNSA. V shed 6 bases, J shed 1 base, and the junction held 5 bases outside the gene matches. CDR3 sequence: CASSPNRGNTEAFF. CDR3 nucleotides: TGTGCCAGCAGTCCTAACAGGGGGAACACTGAAGCTTTCTTT.

The gene calls are TRBV28 and TRBJ2-1, with 8 nucleotides matching TRBD2. This CDR3 is built from 20 residues. Per germline, CDR1 MDHEN and CDR2 SYDVKM. The V segment lost 5 bases and the J segment 0 bases; nucleotides outside the gene matches: 18. The CDR3 nucleotides read TGTGCCAGCAGTCTCCCCGAGGGGCGGGAGGCCTTAAGCTCCTACAATGAGCAGTTCTTC. This translates into CASSLPEGREALSSYNEQFF.

CDR3 coding DNA: TGTGCCAGCAGCCAAGACGGACAGGGGGCTTACAATGAGCAGTTCTTC. This gives the protein CASSQDGQGAYNEQFF. V and J are TRBV3-1 (or the pseudogene TRBV3-2) and TRBJ2-1; 11 bases are a match to TRBD1. Losses at the gene ends were 0 bases for V and 4 bases for J; bases not matched to a gene: 2. This CDR3 comprises 16 residues. Germline V CDR1 and CDR2: LGHDT, YNNKEL (reference sequence).

This clone was detected only once. The chain carries TRBV5-1 and TRBJ1-2, with 7 bases fitting TRBD1. The ends lost 2 bases at V and 4 bases at J; junction bases unmatched: 5. The CDR3 contains 14 residues. The germline gives CDR1 SGHRS, CDR2 YFSETQ. CDR3 DNA: TGCGCCAGCAGCTTAGGGGGCGCTGGCTATGGCTACACCTTC. Translation: CASSLGGAGYGYTF.

V gene TRBV5-4 combines with J gene TRBJ1-1; D may be TRBD1 (6 bases). V lost 1 base and J lost 4, with 11 bases in between. This CDR3 has 14 residues. Per germline, CDR1 SGHNT and CDR2 YYREEE (reference sequence). CDR3 sequence (DNA): TGTGCCAGCAGCTTGCCCAAAGGGGGCACTGAAGCTTTCTTT. Protein sequence: CASSLPKGGTEAFF.

The chain joins TRBV5-1 to TRBJ1-2; 7 bases fit TRBD1. V shed 3 bases and J 7 bases; nucleotides not matched to a gene: 12. This CDR3 is 15 amino acids long. CDR1 is SGHRS, CDR2 YFSETQ, per germline. CDR3 sequence (DNA): TGCGCCAGCAGCTCAGACCCGACAGGGACACCTGGCTACACCTTC. This encodes CASSSDPTGTPGYTF.

J is TRBJ2-7 and V is TRBV27; 8 bases map to TRBD2. Germline-derived CDR1 and CDR2 are MNHEY and SMNVEV (reference sequence). The CDR3 spans 14 residues. The ends lost 0 bases at V and 6 bases at J; junction bases unmatched: 4. CDR3 residues: CASSLSAAGGEQYF. CDR3 DNA: TGTGCCAGCAGTTTATCGGCCGCGGGAGGCGAGCAGTACTTC.

V and J are TRBV6-6 and TRBJ1-5, with D unresolved. The V end lost 5 bases, the J end lost 6 bases, and 14 bases lay between the germline ends. The germline CDR1 and CDR2 sequences are MNHNY and SVGAGI (reference sequence). CDR3 length equals 14 residues. The CDR3 DNA is TGTGCCAGCAGTAGCCCTAGTTCCCTTCAGCCCCAGCATTTT. Its protein product is CASSSPSSLQPQHF.

This clone was seen just once. This chain links TRBV21-1 with TRBJ2-5. TRBV21-1 is labeled a pseudogene. The CDR3 is 16 amino acids. The CDR3 nucleotides read TGTGCCAGCAGCGAACCCAGGGGGGGAATTCGGGAGACCCAGTACTTC. It specifies CASSEPRGGIRETQYF.

The V gene is TRBV28, the J gene TRBJ1-1, with TRBD1 as a possible D gene (5 bases). Trimming pared 2 bases from V and 4 bases from J, leaving 8 bases between. There are 13 residues in the CDR3. Per germline, CDR1 MDHEN and CDR2 SYDVKM. CDR3 sequence reads: CASSLQGPTEAFF. The CDR3 DNA reads as TGTGCCAGCAGTTTACAGGGTCCCACTGAAGCTTTCTTT.

The rearrangement links TRBV15 to TRBJ1-6; D not resolved. Trimming pared 5 bases from V and 4 bases from J, leaving 6 bases between. Germline CDR1 is LNHNV and CDR2 is YYDKDF (reference sequence). The CDR3 runs 13 residues. This CDR3 reads CATSQWYNSPLHF. The CDR3 DNA sequence: TGTGCCACCAGCCAGTGGTATAATTCACCCCTCCACTTT.

This chain connects TRBV11-2 to TRBJ2-7; 10 bases align to TRBD1. The V and J ends lost 4 bases and 3 bases, in that order; junction bases with no gene match: 6. The length of the CDR3 is 15 residues. Germline values: CDR1 SGHAT, CDR2 FQNNGV. CDR3 DNA: TGTGCCAGCAGCTCGGACAGGGGGTCCCTCTACGAGCAGTACTTC. The encoded protein is CASSSDRGSLYEQYF.

The chain recombines TRBV7-9 with TRBJ2-7, with 7 bases identical to TRBD2. The CDR3 spans 15 residues. In germline, CDR1 is SEHNR, CDR2 FQNEAQ (reference sequence). Unmatched junction bases numbered 9, after V lost 2 bases and J lost 5 bases. The CDR3 sequence is CASSLSLAESHEQYF. The CDR3 DNA reads as TGTGCCAGCAGCTTATCTCTAGCGGAGTCCCACGAGCAGTACTTC.

The rearrangement uses TRBV5-4 and TRBJ1-2; D possibly corresponds to TRBD1 (6 bases). The CDR3 length is 15 residues. Germline V gene lookup returns CDR1 SGHNT and CDR2 YYREEE (reference sequence). V lost 4 bases and J lost 4, with 17 bases in between. The DNA for the CDR3 is TGTGCCAGCAGCCCGGGGACAACAAACTCCTATGGCTACACCTTC. This codes for CASSPGTTNSYGYTF.

The J gene is TRBJ2-3, the V gene TRBV24-1; the D is unclear. The germline gives CDR1 KGHDR, CDR2 SFDVKD. This CDR3 region has 13 residues. Trimming shortened V by 2 bases and J by 4 bases, and 6 bases separated the two germline ends. The CDR3 DNA sequence: TGTGCCACCAGTGATTCGATGGCAGATACGCAGTATTTT. As protein: CATSDSMADTQYF.

The J gene is TRBJ1-3, the V gene TRBV11-2; D is unclear. V dropped 4 bases and J dropped 1 base, with 8 bases sitting between them. The V gene's germline CDR1 is SGHAT and CDR2 FQNNGV. This CDR3 region has 14 residues. The CDR3 region has the DNA TGTGCCAGCAGCTCAGTTGTGTCTGGAAACACCATATATTTT. Protein: CASSSVVSGNTIYF.

The chain combines TRBV10-1 with TRBJ2-1, with a weak D call TRBD1 (6 bases). The length of the CDR3 is 19 residues. Germline V gene lookup returns CDR1 WNHNN and CDR2 SYGVQD (reference sequence). V lost 1 base and J 0 bases, leaving 19 bases between the germline ends. CDR3: CASSELWGRLQSSYNEQFF. Here the CDR3 DNA reads TGCGCCAGCAGTGAGTTGTGGGGGCGACTACAAAGCTCCTACAATGAGCAGTTCTTC.

This clone occurred a few times. V and J are TRBV28 and TRBJ2-7; 7 bases fit TRBD2. This CDR3 has 19 residues. V lost 10 bases and J lost 4; bases outside the gene matches: 28. Per the germline V gene, CDR1 is MDHEN and CDR2 is SYDVKM. The CDR3 spells CATSLGRGSGAGRWYEQYF. The CDR3 nucleotides are TGTGCCACTAGTTTGGGGCGGGGGAGCGGGGCGGGCCGTTGGTACGAGCAGTACTTC.

The chain combines TRBV10-3 with TRBJ2-1; 10 nucleotides align to TRBD2. The CDR3 is made up of 17 amino acids. Losses at the gene ends were 3 bases for V and 0 bases for J; bases not matched to a gene: 5. The germline gives CDR1 ENHRY, CDR2 SYGVKD. CDR3: CAISDPPSGSSYNEQFF. The CDR3 region has the DNA TGTGCCATCAGTGACCCCCCTAGCGGGAGCTCCTACAATGAGCAGTTCTTC.

This chain joins TRBV4-3 and TRBJ2-5; D might be TRBD2 (5 bases). CDR1 and CDR2 from the germline V gene are LGHNA and YSLEER. There are 14 residues in the CDR3. Trimming shortened V by 0 bases and J by 5 bases, and 10 bases separated the two germline ends. The CDR3, as DNA: TGCGCCAGCAGCCAAGAAACCTGGGAGGAGACCCAGTACTTC. Translating it yields CASSQETWEETQYF.

This chain's CDR3 is CSVDRDRGRLESYNEQFF. The DNA of the CDR3 is TGCAGCGTGGACCGGGACAGGGGTCGGTTAGAATCCTACAATGAGCAGTTCTTC. This chain uses TRBV29-1 with TRBJ2-1, with 10 bases that match TRBD1. V lost 6 bases to trimming and J lost 1 base; unmatched junction nucleotides: 15. The germline V gene has CDR1 SQVTM and CDR2 ANQGSEA. The CDR3 spans 18 residues.